This TCR beta chain was identified during a study of cytomegalovirus exposure and HLA in healthy donors. Note on this clone: The antigen is not known.

The PCR employed 60 Vbeta primers together with 13 Jbeta primers. Original processing notes: Among the unique TCR beta chains that a later analysis counted, about 86 million in all, roughly 11 million were shared. Profiled with immunoSEQ multiplex PCR; TCRdb holds only in-frame clones, not every one. The DNA gave D and trimming, while V, J and clone size come from that table. This sample has roughly 120,000 clones; roughly 80% occur once, and the top ten carry approximately 0.24%. The CDR3 is 16 residues long. V was clipped by 4 bases and J by 2 bases, with 16 bases between them. Per the germline V gene, CDR1 is SGHRS and CDR2 is YFSETQ. Study observations and caveats: A later analysis found TCR association rates differed by HLA locus, highest for DRB1 and lowest for HLA-C. TCR beta V- and J-gene trimming, according to a later analysis, was linked to a missense DCLRE1C variant.

The TCR was taken from a man aged 45-65 years in good health and CMV-seronegative. The sequenced sample was PBMCs. V and J are TRBV5-1 and TRBJ1-3; D is uncertain. The CDR3, as DNA: TGCGCCAGCAGCGTGAACCCAACCCCGGCTGGAAACACCATATATTTT. It codes for CASSVNPTPAGNTIYF.